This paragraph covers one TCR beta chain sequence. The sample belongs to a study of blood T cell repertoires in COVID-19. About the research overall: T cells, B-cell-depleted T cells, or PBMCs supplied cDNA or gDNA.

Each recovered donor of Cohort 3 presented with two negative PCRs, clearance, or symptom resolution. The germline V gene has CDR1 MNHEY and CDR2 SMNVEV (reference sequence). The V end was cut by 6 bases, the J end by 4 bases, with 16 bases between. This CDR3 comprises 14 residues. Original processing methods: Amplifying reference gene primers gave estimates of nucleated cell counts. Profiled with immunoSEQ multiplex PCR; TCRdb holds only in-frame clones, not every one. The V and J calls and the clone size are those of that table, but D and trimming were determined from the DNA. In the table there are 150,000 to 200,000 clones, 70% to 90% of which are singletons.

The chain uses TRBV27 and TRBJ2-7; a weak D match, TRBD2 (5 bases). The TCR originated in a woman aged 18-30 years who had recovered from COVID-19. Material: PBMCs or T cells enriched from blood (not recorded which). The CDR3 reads CASSPGGRYYEQYF. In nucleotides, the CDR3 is TGTGCCAGCAGCCCCGGTGGGAGATATTACGAGCAGTACTTC.